A selection of T cell receptor beta chains follows, all from one sample in a study of T-cell memory formation after mild COVID-19. Via MiXCR, TCRdb re-called the 5' RACE reads, giving one row per CDR3 protein. Seen here are roughly 560,000 distinct CDR3 sequences, around 21% observed once, and the top ten hold approximately 12%. The sample comprised PBMCs or a T cell subset sorted from them (not recorded which). The receptors shown here come from an adult woman who had mild COVID-19 (a few samples of this study predate the infection). Cell type and time point are not known. Both conserved end residues are part of each CDR3. D genes are given only for firm matches. Rows give clone size only sometimes, using once, few, many, or a class for an expanded clone.

. | TRBJ2-2 | TRBV2 | . | TGTGCCAGCAGGGCCGGGACGGCGAACACCGGGGAGCTGTTTTTT | CASRAGTANTGELFF
. | TRBJ1-5 | TRBV12-3/TRBV12-4 | few | TGTGCCAGCAGGGGGGGGACTCCCAATCAGCCCCAGCATTTT | CASRGGTPNQPQHF
. | TRBJ1-4 | TRBV20-1 | . | TGCAGTGCCAGCAAACAAGGGGCAACTAATGAAAAACTGTTTTTT | CSASKQGATNEKLFF
. | TRBJ1-2 | TRBV5-5 | . | TGTGCCAGCAGCTTTCCCCAGGGAGGATTTAACTATGGCTACACCTTC | CASSFPQGGFNYGYTF
. | TRBJ1-2 | TRBV25-1 | . | TGTGCCAGCAGTGATTTGGACAGCTACTATGGCTACACCTTC | CASSDLDSYYGYTF
TRBD2 | TRBJ2-2 | TRBV5-1 | few | TGCGCCAGCAGCCCTATAGCGGGAGGGCCCCACACCGGGGAGCTGTTTTTT | CASSPIAGGPHTGELFF
TRBD2 | TRBJ2-1 | TRBV5-1 | few | TGCGCCAGCAGCTCAGCCGGGACTAGAGACAATGAGCAGTTCTTC | CASSSAGTRDNEQFF
. | TRBJ2-1 | TRBV7-2 | many | TGTGCCAGCAGCCGAGTACATGAGCAGTTCTTC | CASSRVHEQFF
. | TRBJ2-7 | TRBV6-5 | few | TGTGCCAGCAGTTCACTTAGCGGAGGCTCCTACGAGCAGTACTTC | CASSSLSGGSYEQYF
. | TRBJ2-5 | TRBV3-1 | many | TGTGCCAGCAGCCAAGAGCGGGAAGTGACGGAACGAGTCCAAGAGACCCAGTACTTC | CASSQEREVTERVQETQYF
TRBD1 | TRBJ1-5 | TRBV5-5 | . | TGTGCCAGCAGCCGGACAGGGATCAATCAGCCCCAGCATTTT | CASSRTGINQPQHF
TRBD2 | TRBJ2-3 | TRBV9 | . | TGTGCCAGCAGCCCTACTAGCGGGAGGGCCATCTATAGGCCTTTT | CASSPTSGRAIYRPF
. | TRBJ1-2 | TRBV6-2/TRBV6-3 | . | TGTGCCAGCAGTCCCGCCCTCACAGGGTCGGGTGGCTACACCTTC | CASSPALTGSGGYTF
. | TRBJ1-6 | TRBV13 | few | TGTGCCAGCAGCTTAGGTGTAAATTCACCCCTCCACTTT | CASSLGVNSPLHF
. | TRBJ1-5 | TRBV5-5 | few | TGTGCCAGCAGCCCGGACCCGAATCAGCCCCAGCATTTT | CASSPDPNQPQHF
. | TRBJ1-3 | TRBV7-8 | . | TGTGCCAGTACCTCCGGGACACTCAGAGGGGCATCTGGAAACACCATATATTTT | CASTSGTLRGASGNTIYF
TRBD2 | TRBJ2-7 | TRBV27 | few | TGTGCCAGCAGCGAGAGCGGGAGTAAATTCAACGAGCAGTACTTC | CASSESGSKFNEQYF
TRBD1 | TRBJ1-4 | TRBV25-1 | once | TGTGCCAGCAGTGATTCAGGGGGCTGGGGGGGAAAACTGTTTTTT | CASSDSGGWGGKLFF
. | TRBJ2-3 | TRBV20-1 | few | TGCAGTGCCCCGTTGGACAGAAGCACAGATACGCAGTATTTT | CSAPLDRSTDTQYF
. | TRBJ1-2 | TRBV7-2 | . | TGTGCCAGCAGCTTGGGGTTAGGGGGAAGCTATGGCTACACCTTC | CASSLGLGGSYGYTF
. | TRBJ1-6 | TRBV15 | . | TGTGCCACCAGCAGAGCTGGGGGAATTAATTCACCCCTCCACTTT | CATSRAGGINSPLHF
TRBD1 | TRBJ2-1 | TRBV19 | once | TGTGCCAGTAGTGCCACGGGACAGGGTAGCTCCTACAATGAGCAGTTCTTC | CASSATGQGSSYNEQFF
. | TRBJ1-2 | TRBV18 | . | TGTGCCAGCTCCCAAAACCGGGACGGTGATAACTATGGCTACACCTTC | CASSQNRDGDNYGYTF
. | TRBJ2-7 | TRBV3-1 | . | TGTGCCAGCAGCCATTCCGCCGCAGTCCACGAGCAGTACTTC | CASSHSAAVHEQYF
. | TRBJ1-1 | TRBV7-2 | many | TGTGCCAGCAGCTTAGCTCTATCGAACACTGAAGCTTTCTTT | CASSLALSNTEAFF
TRBD2 | TRBJ2-7 | TRBV7-6 | many | TGTGCCAGCAGCCCAGGGACTAGCGGTACCTACGAGCAGTACTTC | CASSPGTSGTYEQYF
. | TRBJ2-1 | TRBV6-5 | few | TGTGCCAGCAGGGCACTAGCTGGTGGGAATGAGCAGTTCTTC | CASRALAGGNEQFF
. | TRBJ1-1 | TRBV19 | . | TGTGCCAGTAGTCCCCAGATCGGAAGACCTGAAGCTTTCTTT | CASSPQIGRPEAFF
TRBD1 | TRBJ2-7 | TRBV19 | . | TGTGCCAGTAGTATTTGGGACAGTCACTCCTACGAGCAGTACTTC | CASSIWDSHSYEQYF